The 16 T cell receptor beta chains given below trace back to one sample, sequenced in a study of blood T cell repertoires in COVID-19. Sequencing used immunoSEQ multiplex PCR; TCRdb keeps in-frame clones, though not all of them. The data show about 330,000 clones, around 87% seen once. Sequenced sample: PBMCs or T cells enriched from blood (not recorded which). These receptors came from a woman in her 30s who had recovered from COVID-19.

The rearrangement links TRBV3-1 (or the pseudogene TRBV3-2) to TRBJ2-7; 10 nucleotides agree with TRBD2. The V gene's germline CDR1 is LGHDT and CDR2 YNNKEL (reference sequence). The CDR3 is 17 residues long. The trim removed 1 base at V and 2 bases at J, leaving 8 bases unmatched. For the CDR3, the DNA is TGTGCCAGCAGCCAAGTCTCACTAGCGGGGCCCCCCTACGAGCAGTACTTC. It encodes CASSQVSLAGPPYEQYF.

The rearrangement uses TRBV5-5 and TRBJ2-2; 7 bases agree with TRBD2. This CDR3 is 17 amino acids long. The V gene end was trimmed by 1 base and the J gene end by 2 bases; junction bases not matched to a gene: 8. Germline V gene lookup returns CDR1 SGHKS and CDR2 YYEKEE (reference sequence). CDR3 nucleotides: TGTGCCAGCAGCTTGACCGTAAGCGGGGTTAACACCGGGGAGCTGTTTTTT. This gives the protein CASSLTVSGVNTGELFF.

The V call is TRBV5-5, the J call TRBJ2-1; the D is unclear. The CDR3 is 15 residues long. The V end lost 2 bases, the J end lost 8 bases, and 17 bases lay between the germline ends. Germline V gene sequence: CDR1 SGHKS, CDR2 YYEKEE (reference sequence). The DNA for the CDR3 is TGTGCCAGCAGCTTCGGCGGCACCGTCGGTGATGAGCAGTTCTTC. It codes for CASSFGGTVGDEQFF.

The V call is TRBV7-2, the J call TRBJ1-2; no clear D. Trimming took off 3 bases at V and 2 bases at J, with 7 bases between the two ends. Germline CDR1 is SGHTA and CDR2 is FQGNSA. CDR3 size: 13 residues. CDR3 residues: CASSFARNYGYTF. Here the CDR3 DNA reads TGTGCCAGCAGCTTCGCCCGGAACTATGGCTACACCTTC. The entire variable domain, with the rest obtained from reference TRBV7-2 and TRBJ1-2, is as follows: GAGVSQSPSNKVTEKGKDVELRCDPISGHTALYWYRQSLGQGLEFLIYFQGNSAPDKSGLPSDRFSAERTGGSVSTLTIQRTQQEDSAVYLCASSFARNYGYTFGSGTRLTVV.

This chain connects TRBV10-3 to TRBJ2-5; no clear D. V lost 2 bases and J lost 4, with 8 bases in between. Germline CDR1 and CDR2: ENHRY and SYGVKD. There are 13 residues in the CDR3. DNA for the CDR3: TGTGCCATCAGTGAGGGAGTGGGAGAGACCCAGTACTTC. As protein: CAISEGVGETQYF.

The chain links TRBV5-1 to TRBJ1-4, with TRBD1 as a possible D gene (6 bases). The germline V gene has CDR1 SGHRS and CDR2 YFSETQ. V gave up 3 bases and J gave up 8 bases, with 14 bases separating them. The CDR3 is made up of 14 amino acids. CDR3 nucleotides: TGCGCCAGCAGCTCCACAGGGAGTGGCGAAAAACTGTTTTTT. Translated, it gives CASSSTGSGEKLFF.

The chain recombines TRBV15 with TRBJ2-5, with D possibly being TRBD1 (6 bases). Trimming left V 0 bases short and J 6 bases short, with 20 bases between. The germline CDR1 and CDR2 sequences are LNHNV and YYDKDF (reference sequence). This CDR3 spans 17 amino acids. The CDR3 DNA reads TGTGCCACCAGCAGAGATCAGGGGAGTGGACTTGAGCAGACCCAGTACTTC. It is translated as CATSRDQGSGLEQTQYF.

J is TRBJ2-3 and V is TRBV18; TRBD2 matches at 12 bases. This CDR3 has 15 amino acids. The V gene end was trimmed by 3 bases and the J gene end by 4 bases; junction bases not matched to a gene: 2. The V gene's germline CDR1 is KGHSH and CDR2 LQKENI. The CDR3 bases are TGTGCCAGCTCACCCCTAGCGGGGGGGCCAGATACGCAGTATTTT. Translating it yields CASSPLAGGPDTQYF.

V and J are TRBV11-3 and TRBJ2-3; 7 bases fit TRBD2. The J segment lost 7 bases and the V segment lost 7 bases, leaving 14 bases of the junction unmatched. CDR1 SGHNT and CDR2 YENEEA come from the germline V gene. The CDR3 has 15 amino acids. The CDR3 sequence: CASTLGSGGSNTQYF. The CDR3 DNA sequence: TGTGCCAGCACCCTGGGGTCGGGGGGATCAAATACGCAGTATTTT.

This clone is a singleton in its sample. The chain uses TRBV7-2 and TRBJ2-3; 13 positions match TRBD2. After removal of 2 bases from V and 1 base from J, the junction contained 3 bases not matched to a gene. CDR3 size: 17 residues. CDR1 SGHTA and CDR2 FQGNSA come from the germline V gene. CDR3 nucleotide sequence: TGTGCCAGCAGCTTACCCGGACTAGCGGGGGGCACAGATACGCAGTATTTT. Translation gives CASSLPGLAGGTDTQYF.

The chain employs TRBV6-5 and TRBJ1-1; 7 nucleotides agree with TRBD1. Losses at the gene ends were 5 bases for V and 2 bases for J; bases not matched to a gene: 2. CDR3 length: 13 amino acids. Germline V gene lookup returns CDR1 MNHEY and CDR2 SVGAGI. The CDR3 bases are TGTGCCAGCAGTCGACAGGGCAACACTGAAGCTTTCTTT. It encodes CASSRQGNTEAFF.

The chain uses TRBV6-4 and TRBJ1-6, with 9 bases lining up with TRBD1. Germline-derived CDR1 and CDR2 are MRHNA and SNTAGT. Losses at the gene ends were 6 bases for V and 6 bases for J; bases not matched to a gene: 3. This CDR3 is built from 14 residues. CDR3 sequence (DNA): TGTGCCAGCAGGGGGACAGGGCCTAATTCACCCCTCCACTTT. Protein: CASRGTGPNSPLHF.

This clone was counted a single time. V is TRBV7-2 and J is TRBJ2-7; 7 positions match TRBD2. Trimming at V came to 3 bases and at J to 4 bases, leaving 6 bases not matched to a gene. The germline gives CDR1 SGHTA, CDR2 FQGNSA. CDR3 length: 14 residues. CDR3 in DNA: TGTGCCAGCAGCTTTGGGGGGGACGGGTACGAGCAGTACTTC. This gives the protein CASSFGGDGYEQYF.

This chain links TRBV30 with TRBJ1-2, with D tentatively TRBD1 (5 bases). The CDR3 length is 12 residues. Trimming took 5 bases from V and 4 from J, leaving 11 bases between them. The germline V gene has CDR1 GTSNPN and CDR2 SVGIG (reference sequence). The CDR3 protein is CAWGDSLYGYTF. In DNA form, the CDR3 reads TGTGCCTGGGGGGACTCTCTCTATGGCTACACCTTC.

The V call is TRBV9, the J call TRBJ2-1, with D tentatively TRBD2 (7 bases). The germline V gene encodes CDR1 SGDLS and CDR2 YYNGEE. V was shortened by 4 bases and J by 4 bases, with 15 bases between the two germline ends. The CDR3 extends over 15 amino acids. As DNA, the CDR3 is TGTGCCAGCAGCTACGGACTAGGGGGGTACAATGAGCAGTTCTTC. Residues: CASSYGLGGYNEQFF.

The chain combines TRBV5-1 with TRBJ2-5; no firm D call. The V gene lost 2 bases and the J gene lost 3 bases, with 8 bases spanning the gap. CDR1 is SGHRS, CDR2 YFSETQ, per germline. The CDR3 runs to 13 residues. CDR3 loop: CASSFFAEETQYF. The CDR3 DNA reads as TGCGCCAGCAGCTTCTTCGCAGAAGAGACCCAGTACTTC.